What follows are 5 T cell receptor beta chains derived from one specimen sequenced in a study of blood T cell repertoires in COVID-19. TCRdb's copy holds only in-frame clones and misses some; the assay was immunoSEQ multiplex PCR. The sample lists 130,000 or so clones, roughly 83% occurring once. Sample: peripheral blood. These receptors came from a woman aged 80 or over with acute or convalescent COVID-19.

The chain uses TRBV2 and TRBJ1-6; 8 bases line up with TRBD1. Germline V gene sequence: CDR1 SNHLY, CDR2 FYNNEI. The CDR3 has 14 amino acids. The junction had 8 bases not matched to a gene; V was cut back by 7 bases and J by 9 bases. The CDR3 DNA reads TGTGCCAGCACTACGACAGGGGAAGGTTCACCCCTCCACTTT. Encoded protein: CASTTTGEGSPLHF. The full variable domain, with the rest looked up from reference TRBV2 and TRBJ1-6, is EPEVTQTPSHQVTQMGQEVILRCVPISNHLYFYWYRQILGQKVEFLVSFYNNEISEKSEIFDDQFSVERPDGSNFTLKIRSTKLEDSAMYFCASTTTGEGSPLHFGNGTRLTVT.

The rearrangement links TRBV6-5 to TRBJ1-1; D is unclear. The CDR3 totals 15 residues. V lost 0 bases and J lost 0, with 8 bases in between. The germline gives CDR1 MNHEY, CDR2 SVGAGI. The CDR3 coding sequence is TGTGCCAGCAGTTACTCTTGGAGCATGAACACTGAAGCTTTCTTT. Translating gives CASSYSWSMNTEAFF.

The genes are TRBV7-9 and TRBJ2-3; tentative D call: TRBD2 (7 bases). Germline V gene data show CDR1 as SEHNR and CDR2 as FQNEAQ (reference sequence). The CDR3 is made up of 15 amino acids. Trimming shortened V by 5 bases and J by 4 bases, and 16 bases separated the two germline ends. CDR3 in DNA: TGTGCCAGCAGCGCGAGGGGGGAGGGTGCAGATACGCAGTATTTT. This translates into CASSARGEGADTQYF.

This rearrangement joins TRBV6-1 to TRBJ1-2; D ambiguous. Germline loops: CDR1 MNHNS, CDR2 SASEGT. V shed 2 bases and J shed 3 bases, with 7 bases lying between them. The CDR3 length is 13 residues. Here the CDR3 reads CASSETRDYGYTF. The CDR3, as DNA: TGTGCCAGCAGTGAAACTAGGGACTATGGCTACACCTTC.

The chain employs TRBV10-3 and TRBJ2-1, with D possibly matching TRBD1 (6 bases). Between the trimmed V and J ends, which lost 0 bases and 15 bases, there was a span of 15 bases. The germline V gene encodes CDR1 ENHRY and CDR2 SYGVKD. This CDR3 has 13 amino acids. CDR3 amino acids: CAISESLGAGSFF. The CDR3 nucleotides are TGTGCCATCAGTGAGTCGCTGGGGGCAGGTTCGTTCTTC.